These T cell receptor beta chains were read from a single sample in a study of blood T cell repertoires in COVID-19. TCRdb's table, derived via immunoSEQ multiplex PCR, lists solely in-frame clones and lacks some. Of under 100,000 clones listed, 80% to 95% were seen once; the top ten hold roughly 5.9%. Sequencing was done on a sample of peripheral blood. These receptors originate from a woman between 55 and 75 years old with active COVID-19. Both conserved end residues are part of each CDR3. A D gene is named only where the DNA matches it firmly. Clone size is stated in some rows and not others, as once, few, many or a class when expanded.

j_gene | abundance | v_gene | d_gene | CDR3nt | CDR3aa
TRBJ2-7 | once | TRBV21-1 | - | TGTGCCAGCAGCAAAGTGAGGAACACACGCACCGAGCAGTACTTC | CASSKVRNTRTEQYF
TRBJ1-3 | - | TRBV19 | - | TGTGCCAGTAGTATGGCAGGGGAGAGAAACACCATATATTTT | CASSMAGERNTIYF
TRBJ2-5 | - | TRBV28 | - | TGTGCCAGCTCCACGGTCGCTCTAAAAGAGACCCAGTACTTC | CASSTVALKETQYF
TRBJ2-3 | - | TRBV5-8 | TRBD2 | TGTGCCAGCAACCAACCTAGCGGGGGGGCAGATACGCAGTATTTT | CASNQPSGGADTQYF
TRBJ1-5 | - | TRBV7-9 | - | TGTGCCAGCAGCTTAGCGGTGGGGGCCGCAGATTATAGCAATCAGCCCCAGCATTTT | CASSLAVGAADYSNQPQHF
TRBJ2-1 | - | TRBV12-5 | - | TGTGCTAGTGGTTTGGGGCAGGGTAACTACAATGAGCAGTTCTTC | CASGLGQGNYNEQFF
TRBJ2-3 | once | TRBV7-9 | TRBD2 | TGTGCCAGCAGCGACGGGACTAGCGGGAAAAGGAGCACAGATACGCAGTATTTT | CASSDGTSGKRSTDTQYF
TRBJ2-1 | - | TRBV4-1 | - | TGCGCCAGCAGCCAATCCCTAGGGAGCTCCTACAATGAGCAGTTCTTC | CASSQSLGSSYNEQFF
TRBJ1-1 | - | TRBV18 | TRBD1 | TGTGCCAGCTCACTTACAGGGGAGAACACTGAAGCTTTCTTT | CASSLTGENTEAFF
TRBJ1-1 | once | TRBV3-1/TRBV3-2 | TRBD1 | TGTGCCAGCAGCAAGACAGGGGGCACTGAAGCTTTCTTT | CASSKTGGTEAFF
TRBJ2-1 | - | TRBV7-3 | TRBD2 | TGTGCCAGCGCCCAGACTAGCACGAGCTCCTACAATGAGCAGTTCTTC | CASAQTSTSSYNEQFF
TRBJ1-1 | - | TRBV5-1 | TRBD1 | TGCGCCAGCAGCTTGGCGGGACAGGGGTTGAACACTGAAGCTTTCTTT | CASSLAGQGLNTEAFF